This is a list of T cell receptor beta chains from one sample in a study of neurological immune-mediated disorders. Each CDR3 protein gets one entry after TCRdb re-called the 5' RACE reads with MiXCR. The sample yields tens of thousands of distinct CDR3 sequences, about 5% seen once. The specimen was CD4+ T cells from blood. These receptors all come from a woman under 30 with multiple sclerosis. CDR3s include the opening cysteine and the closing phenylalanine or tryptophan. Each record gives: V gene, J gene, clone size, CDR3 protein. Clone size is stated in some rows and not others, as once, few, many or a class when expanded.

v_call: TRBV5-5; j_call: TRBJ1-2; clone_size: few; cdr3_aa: CASSAGLLRGF
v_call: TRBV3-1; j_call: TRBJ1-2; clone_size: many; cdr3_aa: CASKRKDGNYGYTF
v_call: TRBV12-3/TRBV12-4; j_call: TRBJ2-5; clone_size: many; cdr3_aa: CASSAPSFQGKETQYF
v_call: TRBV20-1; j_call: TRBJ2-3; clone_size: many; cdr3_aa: CSGTPSTDTQYF
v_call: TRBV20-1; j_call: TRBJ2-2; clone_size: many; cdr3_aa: CSARVVGQGYTGELFF
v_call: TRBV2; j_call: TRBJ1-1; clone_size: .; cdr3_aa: CASSEAGGSGTEAFF
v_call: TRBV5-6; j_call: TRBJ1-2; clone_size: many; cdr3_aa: CASGDTRYDGYTF
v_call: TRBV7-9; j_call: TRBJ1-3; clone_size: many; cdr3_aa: CASRTDRHSGNTIYF
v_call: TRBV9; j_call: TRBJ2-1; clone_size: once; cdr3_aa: CASSVGLGNEQFF
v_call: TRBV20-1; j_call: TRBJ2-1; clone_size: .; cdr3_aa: CSADKKTSGINNEQFF
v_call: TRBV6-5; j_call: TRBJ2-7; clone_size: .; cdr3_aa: CASSQGQGESYEQYF
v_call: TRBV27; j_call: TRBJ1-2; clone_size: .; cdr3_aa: CASSLHRQGTNYGYTF
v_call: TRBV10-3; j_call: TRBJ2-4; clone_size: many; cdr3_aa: CAISESTLGIQYF
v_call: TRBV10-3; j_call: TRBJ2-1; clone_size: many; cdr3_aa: CAISESLRPQGLGEQFF
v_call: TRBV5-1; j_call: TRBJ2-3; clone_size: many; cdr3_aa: CASSLRSQARKDTDTQYF
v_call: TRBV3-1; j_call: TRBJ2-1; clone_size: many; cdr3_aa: CASSQGLALLNNEQFF
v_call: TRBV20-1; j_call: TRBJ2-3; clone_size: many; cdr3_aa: CSARPGLREGGANTQYF
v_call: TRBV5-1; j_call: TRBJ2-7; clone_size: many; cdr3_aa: CASTRGEPYEQYF
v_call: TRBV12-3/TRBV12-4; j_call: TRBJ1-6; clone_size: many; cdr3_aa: CASSLAHPGITYNSPLHF
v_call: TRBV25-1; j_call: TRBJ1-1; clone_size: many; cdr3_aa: CASSEREPGAGTEAFF
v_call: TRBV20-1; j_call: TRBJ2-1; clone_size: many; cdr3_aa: CSAPGLAGDRSVGNEQFF
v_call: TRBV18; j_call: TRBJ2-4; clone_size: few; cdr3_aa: CASSPTGIAKNIQYF
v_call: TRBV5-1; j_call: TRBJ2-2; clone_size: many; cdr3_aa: CASNHGRQGNTGELFF
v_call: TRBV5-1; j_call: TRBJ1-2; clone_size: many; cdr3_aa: CASSLGTVYGYTF
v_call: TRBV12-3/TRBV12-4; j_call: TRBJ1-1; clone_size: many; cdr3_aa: CASSFYSAKNTEAFF
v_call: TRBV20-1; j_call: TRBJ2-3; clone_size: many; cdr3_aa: CSAQIGDTQYF
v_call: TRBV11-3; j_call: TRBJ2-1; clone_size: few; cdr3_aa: CASNPWDTEAYNEQFF
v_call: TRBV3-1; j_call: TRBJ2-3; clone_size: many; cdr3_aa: CASSLTGTLSTDTQYF
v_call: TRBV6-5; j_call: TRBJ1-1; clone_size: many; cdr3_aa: CASGGVTNTEAFF
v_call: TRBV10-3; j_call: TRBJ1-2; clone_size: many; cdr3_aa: CAISEVGRDYGYTF
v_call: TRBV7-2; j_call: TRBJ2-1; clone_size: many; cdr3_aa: CASSLGLVAGVEEQFF
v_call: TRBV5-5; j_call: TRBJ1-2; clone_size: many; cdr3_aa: CASSPVGQGTNYGYTF
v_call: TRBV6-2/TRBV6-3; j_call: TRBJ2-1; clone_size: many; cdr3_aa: CASSRYLGSGSYNEQFF
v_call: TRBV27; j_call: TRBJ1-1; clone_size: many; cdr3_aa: CASSFGTGGTEAFF
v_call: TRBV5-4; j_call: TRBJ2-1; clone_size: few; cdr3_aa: CASSTSSGASYNEQFF
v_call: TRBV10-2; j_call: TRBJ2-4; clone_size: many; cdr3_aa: CASSESSSRGRGNIQYF
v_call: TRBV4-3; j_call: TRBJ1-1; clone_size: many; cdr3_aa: CASSHIMPATEAFF
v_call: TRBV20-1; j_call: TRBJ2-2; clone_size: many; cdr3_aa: CSARDLGGRGTGELFF
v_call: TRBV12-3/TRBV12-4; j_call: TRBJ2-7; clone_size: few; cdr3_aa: CASSFLDRGTYEQYF
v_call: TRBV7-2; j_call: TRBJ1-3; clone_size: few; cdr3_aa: CASSPRKRTSGNTIYF
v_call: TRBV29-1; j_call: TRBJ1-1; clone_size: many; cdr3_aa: CSANTVHTEAFF
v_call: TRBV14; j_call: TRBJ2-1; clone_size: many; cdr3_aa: CASSQDTTVPRGQFF